This passage covers 14 T cell receptor beta chains from one sample sequenced in a study of T cell responses to AZD1222 COVID-19 vaccine. This table comes from immunoSEQ multiplex PCR, and its TCRdb copy is limited to in-frame clones, with some not included. The table has over 100,000 clones, approximately 90% seen once. The sequencing here drew on peripheral blood, taken on day 0 of AZD1222 vaccination. All receptors derive from an adult in good health.

J is TRBJ1-6 and V is TRBV3-1 (or the pseudogene TRBV3-2), with 7 nucleotides matching TRBD1. The trim removed 3 bases at V and 9 bases at J, leaving 8 bases unmatched. There are 15 residues in the CDR3. CDR1 is LGHDT, CDR2 YNNKEL, per germline (reference sequence). Here the CDR3 DNA reads TGTGCCAGCAGCCACGGGACAGCCGGAGGTTCACCCCTCCACTTT. It encodes CASSHGTAGGSPLHF.

J is TRBJ2-2 and V is TRBV6-1, with D possibly TRBD2 on 6 matching bases. The CDR3 covers 15 residues. The germline V and J ends were trimmed by 9 bases and 7 bases, with 21 bases remaining between them. Germline values: CDR1 MNHNS, CDR2 SASEGT. CDR3 protein: CASRTTGGISGELFF. The DNA of the CDR3 is TGTGCCAGTCGGACCACTGGGGGGATAAGCGGGGAGCTGTTTTTT.

The V call is TRBV6-5, the J call TRBJ1-1; D may be TRBD1 (5 bases). The CDR3 covers 15 residues. The germline V gene has CDR1 MNHEY and CDR2 SVGAGI. The V end was cut by 7 bases, the J end by 0 bases, with 15 bases between. The CDR3 sequence: CASTSLDTLNTEAFF. CDR3 DNA: TGTGCCAGCACTAGCTTGGACACCTTGAACACTGAAGCTTTCTTT.

The gene calls are TRBV2 and TRBJ2-7; 8 nucleotides match TRBD2. The CDR3 covers 15 residues. Germline V gene lookup returns CDR1 SNHLY and CDR2 FYNNEI. The ends lost 7 bases at V and 1 base at J; junction bases unmatched: 9. The CDR3 reads CASTLLAANSYEQYF. As DNA, the CDR3 is TGTGCCAGCACTCTACTAGCGGCAAATTCCTACGAGCAGTACTTC.

This clone came up a few times. The chain links TRBV28 to TRBJ2-1; D gene ambiguous. V was cut by 6 bases and J by 0 bases, with 15 bases left in between. Germline V gene data show CDR1 as MDHEN and CDR2 as SYDVKM. There are 16 residues in the CDR3. The CDR3 region has the DNA TGTGCCAGCAGACCAGCCACCGATAGCTCCTACAATGAGCAGTTCTTC. Amino acid sequence: CASRPATDSSYNEQFF. The entire variable domain, with the rest obtained from reference TRBV28 and TRBJ2-1, is as follows: DVKVTQSSRYLVKRTGEKVFLECVQDMDHENMFWYRQDPGLGLRLIYFSYDVKMKEKGDIPEGYSVSREKKERFSLILESASTNQTSMYLCASRPATDSSYNEQFFGPGTRLTVL.

The gene calls are TRBV24-1 and TRBJ2-1; no definite D call. This CDR3 contains 14 residues. Trimming stripped 6 bases from V and 5 bases from J, with 13 bases between. CDR1 KGHDR and CDR2 SFDVKD come from the germline V gene. CDR3 loop: CATSPRVWDNEQFF. The CDR3 DNA sequence: TGTGCCACCAGTCCCCGGGTATGGGACAATGAGCAGTTCTTC.

The V and J genes are TRBV6-5 and TRBJ1-4; D is perhaps TRBD1 (5 bases). CDR3 length equals 15 residues. Trimming took 6 bases from V and 8 from J, leaving 19 bases between them. Germline V lookup: CDR1 MNHEY, CDR2 SVGAGI. The CDR3 loop reads CASRPRGGRNEKLFF. The CDR3 DNA follows: TGTGCCAGCAGACCCCGTGGGGGTAGAAACGAAAAACTGTTTTTT.

The J gene is TRBJ2-3, the V gene TRBV7-8; 7 bases align to TRBD2. The CDR3 is 16 amino acids. V shed 2 bases and J 0 bases; nucleotides not matched to a gene: 5. Germline assignment: CDR1 SGHVS and CDR2 FQNEAQ. In DNA, the CDR3 is TGTGCCAGCAGCTTACGAGCGGGAACTAGCACAGATACGCAGTATTTT. Translating gives CASSLRAGTSTDTQYF.

This sequence joins TRBV7-2 and TRBJ2-1; D remains ambiguous. Deletions cut 0 bases from V and 0 bases from J, with 6 bases between. This CDR3 spans 15 amino acids. Germline assignment: CDR1 SGHTA and CDR2 FQGNSA. The DNA for the CDR3 is TGTGCCAGCAGCTTAGCGGTCTCCTCCTACAATGAGCAGTTCTTC. Amino acid sequence: CASSLAVSSYNEQFF.

The V gene is TRBV5-1, the J gene TRBJ1-3, with 9 positions matching TRBD1. The V segment lost 0 bases and the J segment 3 bases; nucleotides outside the gene matches: 4. The CDR3 loop spans 16 amino acids. Germline-derived CDR1 and CDR2 are SGHRS and YFSETQ. CDR3 region: CASSLVGTGYGNTIYF. The CDR3 coding sequence is TGCGCCAGCAGCTTGGTTGGGACAGGGTATGGAAACACCATATATTTT.

This clone was counted a few times. The gene calls are TRBV19 and TRBJ2-7; TRBD1 agrees at 7 bases. After removal of 10 bases from V and 6 bases from J, the junction contained 12 bases not matched to a gene. Germline CDR1 and CDR2: LNHDA and SQIVND (reference sequence). The CDR3 sequence is 13 residues long. CDR3 sequence (DNA): TGTGCCACCTCCGACAGGGTCAGCTCCGAGCAGTACTTC. Protein sequence: CATSDRVSSEQYF.

V usage is TRBV6-5 and J usage is TRBJ1-1; D unclear. CDR3 length equals 11 residues. The germline V gene encodes CDR1 MNHEY and CDR2 SVGAGI. Trimming cost V 11 bases and J 4 bases, with 11 bases left between them. The CDR3: CASRKATEAFF. CDR3 sequence (DNA): TGTGCCTCGCGAAAGGCCACTGAAGCTTTCTTT.

This sequence joins TRBV11-2 and TRBJ1-1; tentatively, D is TRBD1 (6 bases). Between the trimmed V and J ends, which lost 6 bases and 1 base, there was a span of 12 bases. The CDR3 is made up of 14 amino acids. Germline V gene data show CDR1 as SGHAT and CDR2 as FQNNGV. CDR3 amino acids: CASSLKQGNTEAFF. CDR3 nucleotide sequence: TGTGCCAGCAGTCTTAAACAGGGGAACACTGAAGCTTTCTTT.

The genes are TRBV19 and TRBJ2-3; no definite D call. The CDR3 totals 13 residues. V lost 1 base and J 3 bases, leaving 5 bases between the germline ends. CDR1 LNHDA and CDR2 SQIVND come from the germline V gene (reference sequence). The CDR3 DNA is TGTGCCAGTAGTATAGCTGGGACAGATACGCAGTATTTT. The encoded protein is CASSIAGTDTQYF.